This T cell receptor (beta chain) came from a study of blood T cell repertoires in COVID-19. Study-level information: Sites in the United States, Italy and Spain provided acute and convalescent COVID-19 samples. PBMCs, B-cell-depleted T cells, or T cells provided the cDNA or gDNA that made up the material.

The V gene's germline CDR1 is SGHTA and CDR2 FQGNSA. The ends lost 4 bases at V and 5 bases at J; junction bases unmatched: 9. The CDR3 covers 15 residues. The authors' processing: Amplification of reference gene primers was used by the study to estimate nucleated cell counts. Sequencing was performed with immunoSEQ multiplex PCR; in TCRdb, only in-frame clones are kept and a portion is missing. D and trimming were read from the DNA, whereas the V and J calls and clone size are those reported in that table. This repertoire shows 170,000 or so clones, roughly four fifths found once; its top ten account for over 6%. The Seattle patients, enrolled during active infection, were followed longitudinally.

The rearrangement joins TRBV7-2 to TRBJ2-5, with 8 nucleotides matching TRBD2. The sample taken for sequencing was peripheral blood. This clonotype was sampled from a woman aged 65 to 85 with COVID-19, enrolled during active disease. CDR3 sequence reads: CASSSSGSELETQYF. The CDR3 region has the DNA TGTGCCAGCAGCTCCAGCGGGAGCGAATTGGAGACCCAGTACTTC. The complete variable domain, with remaining parts taken from reference TRBV7-2 and TRBJ2-5, reads GAGVSQSPSNKVTEKGKDVELRCDPISGHTALYWYRQSLGQGLEFLIYFQGNSAPDKSGLPSDRFSAERTGGSVSTLTIQRTQQEDSAVYLCASSSSGSELETQYFGPGTRLLVL.